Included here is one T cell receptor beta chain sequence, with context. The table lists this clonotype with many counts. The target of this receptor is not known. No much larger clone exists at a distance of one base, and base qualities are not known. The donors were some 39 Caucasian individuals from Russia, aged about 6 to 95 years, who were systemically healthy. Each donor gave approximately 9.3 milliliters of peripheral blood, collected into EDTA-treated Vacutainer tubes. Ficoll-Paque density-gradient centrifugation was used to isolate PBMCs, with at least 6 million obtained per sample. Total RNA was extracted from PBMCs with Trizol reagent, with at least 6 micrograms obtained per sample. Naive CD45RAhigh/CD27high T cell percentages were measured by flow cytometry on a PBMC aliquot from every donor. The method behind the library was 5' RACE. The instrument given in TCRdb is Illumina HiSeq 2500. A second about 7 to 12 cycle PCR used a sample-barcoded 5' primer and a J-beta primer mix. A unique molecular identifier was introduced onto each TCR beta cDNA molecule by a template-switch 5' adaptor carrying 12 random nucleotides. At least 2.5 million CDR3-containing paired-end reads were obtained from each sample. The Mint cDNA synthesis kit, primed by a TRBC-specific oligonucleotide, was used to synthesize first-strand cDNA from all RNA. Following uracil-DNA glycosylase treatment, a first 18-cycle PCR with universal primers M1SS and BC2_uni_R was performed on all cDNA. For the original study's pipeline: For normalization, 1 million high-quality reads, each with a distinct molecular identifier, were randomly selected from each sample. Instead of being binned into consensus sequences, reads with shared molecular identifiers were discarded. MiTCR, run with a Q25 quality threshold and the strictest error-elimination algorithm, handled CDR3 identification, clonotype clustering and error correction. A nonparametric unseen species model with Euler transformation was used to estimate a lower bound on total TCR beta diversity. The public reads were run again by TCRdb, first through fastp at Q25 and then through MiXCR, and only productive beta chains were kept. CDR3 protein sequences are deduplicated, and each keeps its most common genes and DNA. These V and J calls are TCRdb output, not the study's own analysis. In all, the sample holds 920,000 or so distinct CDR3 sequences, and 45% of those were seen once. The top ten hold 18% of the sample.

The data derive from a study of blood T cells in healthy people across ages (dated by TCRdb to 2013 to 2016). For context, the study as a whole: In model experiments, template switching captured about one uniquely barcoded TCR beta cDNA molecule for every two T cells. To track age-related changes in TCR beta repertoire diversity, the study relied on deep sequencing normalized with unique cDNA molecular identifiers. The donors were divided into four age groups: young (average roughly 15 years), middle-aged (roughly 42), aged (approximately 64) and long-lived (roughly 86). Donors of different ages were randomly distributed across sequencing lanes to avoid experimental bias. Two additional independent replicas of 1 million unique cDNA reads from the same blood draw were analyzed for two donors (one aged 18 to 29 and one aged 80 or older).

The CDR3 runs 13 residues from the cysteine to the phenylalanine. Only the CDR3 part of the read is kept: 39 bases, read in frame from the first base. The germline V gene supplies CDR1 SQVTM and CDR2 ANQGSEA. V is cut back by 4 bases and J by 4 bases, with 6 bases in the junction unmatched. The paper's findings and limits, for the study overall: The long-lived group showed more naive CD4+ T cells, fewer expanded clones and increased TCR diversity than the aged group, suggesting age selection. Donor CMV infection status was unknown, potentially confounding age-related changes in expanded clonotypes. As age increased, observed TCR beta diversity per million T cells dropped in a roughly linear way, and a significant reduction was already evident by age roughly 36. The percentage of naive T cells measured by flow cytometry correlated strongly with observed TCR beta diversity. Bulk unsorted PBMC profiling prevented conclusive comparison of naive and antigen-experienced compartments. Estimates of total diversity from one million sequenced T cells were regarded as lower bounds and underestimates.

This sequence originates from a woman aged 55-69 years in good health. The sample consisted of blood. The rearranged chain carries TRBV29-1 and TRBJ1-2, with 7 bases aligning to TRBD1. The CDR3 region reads CSVAGGPGYGYTF. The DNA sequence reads TGCAGCGTTGCAGGGGGGCCAGGCTATGGCTACACCTTC.